This T cell receptor beta chain is drawn from a study of shared clonotypes between healthy human individuals. A note on this clone: Antigen: not known.

Nashville, Tennessee was home to all donors, each a Caucasian adult. Into CD45RA+ naive and CD45RA-negative memory subsets, the CD4+ cells were split. The method was immunoSEQ multiplex PCR; TCRdb's version includes in-frame clones alone and lacks a portion of them. This sample carries 2 million to 2.5 million clones, 93% of them seen once, and the ten largest clones take 0.39%. Study findings and constraints: A generally larger estimated richness was seen in naive subsets than in memory subsets.

Trimming took off 4 bases at V and 2 bases at J, with 8 bases between the two ends. This CDR3 has 13 residues. Germline V gene data show CDR1 as MNHNS and CDR2 as SASEGT. This TCR derives from a young man in good health. Some clones in this sample may be carry-over from other donors' samples. The genes are TRBV6-1 and TRBJ2-5, with unresolved D. Sequencing was carried out using naive CD4+ T cells from PBMCs. Subset defined: CD45RA+ positively selected. The CDR3 coding sequence is TGTGCCAGCAGTGCCATGGGTCAAGAGACCCAGTACTTC. This gives the protein CASSAMGQETQYF.